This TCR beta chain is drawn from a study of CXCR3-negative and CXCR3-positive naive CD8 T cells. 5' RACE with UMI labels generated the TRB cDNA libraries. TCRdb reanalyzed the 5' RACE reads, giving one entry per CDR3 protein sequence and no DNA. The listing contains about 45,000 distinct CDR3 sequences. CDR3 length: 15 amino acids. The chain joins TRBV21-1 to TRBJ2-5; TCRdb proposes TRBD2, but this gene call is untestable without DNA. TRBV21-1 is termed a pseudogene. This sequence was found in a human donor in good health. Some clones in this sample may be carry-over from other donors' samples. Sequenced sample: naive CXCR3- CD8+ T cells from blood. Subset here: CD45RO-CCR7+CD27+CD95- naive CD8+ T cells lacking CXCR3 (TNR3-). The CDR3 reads CASSNGWRERETQYF.